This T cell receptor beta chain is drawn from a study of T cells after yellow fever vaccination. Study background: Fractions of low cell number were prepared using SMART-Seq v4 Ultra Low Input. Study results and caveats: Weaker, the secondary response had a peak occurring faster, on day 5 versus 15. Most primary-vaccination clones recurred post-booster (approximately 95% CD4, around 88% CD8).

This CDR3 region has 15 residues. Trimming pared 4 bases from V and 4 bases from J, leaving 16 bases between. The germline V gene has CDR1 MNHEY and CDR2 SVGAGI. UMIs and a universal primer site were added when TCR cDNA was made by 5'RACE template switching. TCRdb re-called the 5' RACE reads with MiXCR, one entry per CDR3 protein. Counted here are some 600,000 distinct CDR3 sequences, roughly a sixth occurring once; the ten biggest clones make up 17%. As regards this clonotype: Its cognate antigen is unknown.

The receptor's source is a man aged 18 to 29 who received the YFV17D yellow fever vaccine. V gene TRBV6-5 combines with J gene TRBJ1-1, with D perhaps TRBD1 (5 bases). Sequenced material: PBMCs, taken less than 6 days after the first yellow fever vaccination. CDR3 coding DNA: TGTGCCAGCAGTTCCCCGGGACTCATGGCCACTGAAGCTTTCTTT. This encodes CASSSPGLMATEAFF.